This T cell receptor (beta chain) is drawn from a study of blood T cell repertoires in COVID-19. In the study overall: Samples came from the United States, Italy and Spain, spanning acute and convalescent COVID-19. T cells, B-cell-depleted T cells, or PBMCs provided the cDNA or gDNA that served as material.

CDR1 SEHNR and CDR2 FQNEAQ come from the germline V gene (reference sequence). The CDR3 runs 14 residues. The V gene lost 7 bases and the J gene lost 2 bases, with 14 bases spanning the gap. In the original workflow: Amplified reference gene primers provided the basis for estimating nucleated cell counts. Clones were sequenced by immunoSEQ multiplex PCR, and TCRdb holds only the in-frame ones, with some missing. V, J and clone size reflect that table, while D and trimming were determined from the DNA. The sample lists roughly 190,000 clones, roughly four fifths occurring once. The specimen was peripheral blood. The receptor was derived from a woman aged 40 to 50 with acute or convalescent COVID-19. The rearrangement uses TRBV7-9 and TRBJ2-5; possible D gene TRBD2, 6 bases. The CDR3 nucleotides are TGTGCCAGCACCGATACTAGCCGGCAAGAGACCCAGTACTTC. It yields the protein CASTDTSRQETQYF.